This T cell receptor (beta chain) is from a study of blood T cell repertoires in COVID-19 (TCRdb year 2020). Concerning the study at large: Collaborator samples came from the United States, Italy and Spain and covered acute and convalescent phases of COVID-19. The repertoires were released in a freely available public database meant as a resource for research on the immune response to SARS-CoV-2. Where available, HLA class I and class II types were obtained from metadata supplied by the sample provider rather than from assay-based typing. A de-identified subject ID, COVID-19 status, age in years and sex were almost always included in the sample metadata. The samples were drawn from the first 160 participants of the ongoing ImmuneRACE study and from more than 1,000 subjects provided by 6 global collaborators. Deeply sampled blood TCRbeta repertoires from subjects exposed to, actively infected with, or recovered from COVID-19 were included in the dataset. The material from the prospective study consisted of cDNA or gDNA derived from T cells, B-cell-depleted T cells, or PBMCs.

The immunoSEQ Assay, a bias-controlled multiplex PCR, was used to amplify TCRbeta CDR3 regions from genomic DNA. Regarding the original processing steps: The number of nucleated cells in each sample was estimated from the amplification of reference gene primers within the assay. Sequence reads were collapsed and filtered to measure the absolute abundance of every unique TCRbeta CDR3 rearrangement. For each sample, productive Simpson clonality was calculated as the square root of Simpson's diversity index across productive rearrangements. Not all clones reach the TCRdb copy of this immuneACCESS table, which keeps in-frame sequences only. Checked studies attribute under half of the gap to unresolved V genes and leave the rest unexplained. That table supplies the V and J calls and clone size; D and trimming were determined from the DNA. The sample table contains about 280,000 clones; only one count was recorded for around 88% of them. The ten largest clonotypes hold about 1.9% of the sample.

Samples from volunteer blood donors who had recovered from COVID-19 were contributed by a second Seattle source. Each collaborating institution followed its own protocols to collect whole blood in K2EDTA tubes. For TCRbeta analysis, collaborators shipped samples as frozen whole blood, isolated PBMCs, or DNA extracted from either of those sample types. This clone was counted between two and nine times. Its antigen is not yet known. No much larger clone is present one base from it, and per-base qualities are unavailable. On the study overall, not on this receptor specifically: Clinical and demographic metadata were provided uncurated, with the amount varying by source and participant.

CDR1 and CDR2 (SEHNR, FQNEAQ) derive from the germline V gene (reference sequence). Including cysteine and phenylalanine, the CDR3 has 16 amino acids. Of the read, only the CDR3 DNA is kept; its 48 bases are in frame from base 1. V is trimmed back by 8 bases and J by 5 bases, and the junction contains 13 bases that no gene match accounts for. Recombination joined TRBV7-9 with TRBJ2-7; 12 central nucleotides agree with TRBD1. The sequence was obtained from a woman in her thirties who had recovered from COVID-19. Sequencing was done on a sample of peripheral blood. The CDR3 reads as follows: CASVLSPGTGGNEQYF. The nucleotide sequence is given as TGTGCCAGCGTCTTGTCCCCCGGGACAGGGGGCAACGAGCAGTACTTC.